The TCR beta chain described here comes from a study of blood T cell repertoires in COVID-19 (dated by TCRdb to 2018 to 2021). Broadly, across the study: The collaborator samples originated in the United States, Italy and Spain and spanned the acute and convalescent phases of COVID-19. The material from the prospective study consisted of cDNA or gDNA derived from T cells, B-cell-depleted T cells, or PBMCs. The dataset comprised deeply sampled blood TCRbeta repertoires from subjects exposed to, actively infected with, or recovered from COVID-19. The repertoires were released in a freely available public database meant as a resource for research on the immune response to SARS-CoV-2. Samples came from the ongoing ImmuneRACE study (first 160 participants) plus 1,254 subjects from 6 global collaborators. Sample metadata almost always included a de-identified subject ID, COVID-19 status, age in years and sex. Where HLA class I and class II types were available, the types were taken from metadata supplied by the sample provider, not from assay-based typing.

The collaborating institutions used their own protocols to collect whole blood in K2EDTA tubes. For TCRbeta analysis, collaborators shipped samples in one of three forms: frozen whole blood, isolated PBMCs, or DNA extracted from either of those sample types. This clone has more than one count but fewer than ten. Its antigen remains unidentified. Per-base quality was not reported, and no clone a single base away is much larger than it. The investigation overall reported the following: How much clinical and demographic metadata was included differed by source and by participant, and the metadata was provided uncurated.

The CDR3 has 18 amino acids, counting the end cysteine and phenylalanine. Kept here is only the CDR3 DNA, which spans 54 bases and is read in frame from base 1. V is pruned by 2 bases and J by 5 bases, leaving 14 bases of the junction without a gene match. From the germline V gene, CDR1 is SGDLS and CDR2 is YYNGEE. The immunoSEQ Assay, a bias-controlled multiplex PCR, was used to amplify TCRbeta CDR3 regions from genomic DNA. Regarding the original processing steps: The number of nucleated cells in each sample was estimated by amplification of reference gene primers within the assay. Sequence reads were collapsed and filtered to measure the absolute abundance of every unique TCRbeta CDR3 rearrangement. For each sample, productive Simpson clonality was calculated by taking the square root of Simpson's diversity index across productive rearrangements. TCRdb mirrors the immuneACCESS table, restricted to in-frame sequences. Some clones are absent from its copies; in checked studies, under half trace to an unresolved V gene, and the reason for the others is unknown. V and J calls plus clone size are reproduced from that table; the DNA served to infer D and trimming. For this sample there are approximately 170,000 clones; 74% appear just once. Of the sample, under 3.5% falls within the top ten clones.

The sequence derives from a woman aged 80 or over with acute or convalescent COVID-19. Recombination connected TRBV9 to TRBJ2-7, and 12 bases in between align with TRBD2. Sequencing was done on a sample of peripheral blood. The DNA sequence is as follows: TGTGCCAGCAGCGTCCGAGCTAGCGGGAGGGCCCAGGAACACGAGCAGTACTTC. Translated, this is CASSVRASGRAQEHEQYF.